This T cell receptor (beta chain) was retrieved from a study of CD8+ T cells in alopecia areata. Overall study: The authors scored treated patients' severity by affected scalp percentage.

For this clone: Its antigen remains unknown.

As for treatment: oral pan-JAK inhibitor, 5-10 mg twice daily. Findings of the study overall: Scalp samples also contribute reads from the resident alphabeta T cells found in normal skin.

Following RNA extraction, reverse transcription yielded cDNA that acted as the sequencing template. Libraries were prepared by immunoSEQ multiplex PCR; TCRdb keeps only in-frame clonotypes and omits some of them. The sample lists about 210,000 clones, about three fifths occurring once. CDR3 length: 13 amino acids. Germline V lookup: CDR1 MGHDK, CDR2 SYGVNS. V lost 3 bases and J 1 base, leaving 6 bases between the germline ends. The chain uses TRBV25-1 and TRBJ1-1, with no clear D. The sequence derives from a human donor with alopecia areata. Sequencing used CD4+ T cells sorted from blood, obtained at week 4, from a patient treated with tofacitinib. Here the CDR3 DNA reads TGTGCCAGCAGTGACTGGAAGAACACTGAAGCTTTCTTT. This translates into CASSDWKNTEAFF.